This T cell receptor beta chain was captured by sequencing in a study of T-cell memory formation after mild COVID-19. Study at large: For the most part, TCR clusters were specific to one donor. Study-level points and caveats: Prior to infection, memory already included some responding clones, suggesting cross-reactive memory joined. Unconfirmed was the SARS-CoV-2 specificity of second-wave clones that peaked on day 37.

Each CDR3 protein is one row after TCRdb ran MiXCR on the 5' RACE reads. The profile shows under 450,000 distinct CDR3 sequences, less than 25% of them singletons. CDR3 length: 14 residues. Germline CDR1 and CDR2: MNHEY and SMNVEV (reference sequence). V lost 11 bases and J lost 4, with 20 bases in between. With respect to this clonotype: Its antigen is unidentified.

The sequence was collected from a man younger than 35 who had mild COVID-19 (a few samples of this study predate the infection). Cell type and time point are not known. The sequenced sample consisted of PBMCs or a T cell subset sorted from them (not recorded which). The rearrangement uses TRBV27 and TRBJ2-5; possible D gene TRBD1, 6 bases. The CDR3 DNA reads TGTGCCTCCTGCCTGGCAGGGGCAGCAGAGACCCAGTACTTC. Its protein is CASCLAGAAETQYF.